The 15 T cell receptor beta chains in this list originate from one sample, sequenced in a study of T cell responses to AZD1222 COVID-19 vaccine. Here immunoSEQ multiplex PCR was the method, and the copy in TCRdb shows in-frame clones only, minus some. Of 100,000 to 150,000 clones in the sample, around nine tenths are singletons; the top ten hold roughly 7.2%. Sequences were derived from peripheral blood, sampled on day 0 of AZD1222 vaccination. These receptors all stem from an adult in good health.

CDR3 loop: CASSYTLTGGAGQPQHF. CDR3 nucleotide sequence: TGTGCCAGCAGTTACACACTGACGGGGGGCGCGGGTCAGCCCCAGCATTTT. V is TRBV6-2 or TRBV6-3 and J is TRBJ1-5; D possibly corresponds to TRBD1 (6 bases). The CDR3 is 17 residues long. Trimming cost V 2 bases and J 6 bases, with 20 bases left between them. Germline V gene sequence: CDR1 MNHEY, CDR2 SVGEGT.

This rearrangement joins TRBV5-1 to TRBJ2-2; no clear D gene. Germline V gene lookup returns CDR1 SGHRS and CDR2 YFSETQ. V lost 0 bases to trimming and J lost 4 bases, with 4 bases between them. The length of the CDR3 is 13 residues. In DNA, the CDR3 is TGCGCCAGCAGCTTGGTGGCCACCGGGGAGCTGTTTTTT. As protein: CASSLVATGELFF.

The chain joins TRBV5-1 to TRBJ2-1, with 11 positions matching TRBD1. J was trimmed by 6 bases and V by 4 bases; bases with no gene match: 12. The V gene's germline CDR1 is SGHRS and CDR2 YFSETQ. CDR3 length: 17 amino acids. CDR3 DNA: TGCGCCAGCAGCGCAGATACCGGGACAGGGGGTGGCAATGAGCAGTTCTTC. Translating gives CASSADTGTGGGNEQFF.

For the CDR3, the DNA is TGTGCCAGCAGGACAGCCGCCGCCTACGAGCAGTACTTC. Translating it yields CASRTAAAYEQYF. V gene TRBV12-3 or TRBV12-4 combines with J gene TRBJ2-7, with D tentatively TRBD1 (5 bases). The CDR3 covers 13 residues. V shed 6 bases and J shed 2 bases, with 11 bases lying between them.

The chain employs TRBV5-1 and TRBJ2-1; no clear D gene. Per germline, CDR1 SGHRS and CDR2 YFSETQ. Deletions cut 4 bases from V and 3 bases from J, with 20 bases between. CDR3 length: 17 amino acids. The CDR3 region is CASSARPASPIYNEQFF. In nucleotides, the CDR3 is TGCGCCAGCAGCGCCCGACCAGCCTCCCCCATCTACAATGAGCAGTTCTTC.

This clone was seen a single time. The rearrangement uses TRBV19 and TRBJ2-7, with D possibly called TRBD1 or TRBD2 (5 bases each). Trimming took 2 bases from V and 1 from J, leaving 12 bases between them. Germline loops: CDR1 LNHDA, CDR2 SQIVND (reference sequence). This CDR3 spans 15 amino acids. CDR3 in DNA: TGTGCCAGTAGTATACGACCTGGGGGTTCCTACGAGCAGTACTTC. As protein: CASSIRPGGSYEQYF.

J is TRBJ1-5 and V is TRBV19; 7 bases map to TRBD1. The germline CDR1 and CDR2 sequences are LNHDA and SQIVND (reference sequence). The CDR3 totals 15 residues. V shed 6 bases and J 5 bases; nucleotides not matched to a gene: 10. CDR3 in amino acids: CASSNGQEYYQPQHF. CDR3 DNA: TGTGCCAGTAGCAACGGACAGGAGTATTATCAGCCCCAGCATTTT.

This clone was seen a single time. The CDR3 sequence: CASSYDRGRENEAFF. CDR3 nucleotide sequence: TGTGCCAGCAGTTACGACAGGGGACGGGAAAATGAAGCTTTCTTT. The chain is built from TRBV6-5 and TRBJ1-1; 8 bases agree with TRBD1. The trim removed 2 bases at V and 7 bases at J, leaving 9 bases unmatched. From germline, CDR1 is MNHEY and CDR2 SVGAGI. This CDR3 region has 15 residues.

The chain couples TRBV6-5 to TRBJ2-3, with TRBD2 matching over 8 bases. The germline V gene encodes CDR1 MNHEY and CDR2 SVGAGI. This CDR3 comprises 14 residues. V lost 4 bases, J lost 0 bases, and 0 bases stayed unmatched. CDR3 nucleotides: TGTGCCAGCAGTTTAGCGGGGAGCACAGATACGCAGTATTTT. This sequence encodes CASSLAGSTDTQYF.

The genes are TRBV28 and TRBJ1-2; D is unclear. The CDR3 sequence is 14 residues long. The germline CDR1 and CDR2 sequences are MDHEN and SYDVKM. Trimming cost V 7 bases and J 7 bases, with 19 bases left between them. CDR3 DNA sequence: TGTGCCAGCATCCCGGGTCGGGTGGGATCTGGCTACACCTTC. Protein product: CASIPGRVGSGYTF.

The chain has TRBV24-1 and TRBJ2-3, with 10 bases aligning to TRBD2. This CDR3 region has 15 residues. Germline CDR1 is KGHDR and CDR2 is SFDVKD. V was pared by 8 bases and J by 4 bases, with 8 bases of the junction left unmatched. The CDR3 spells CATILAGGIADTQYF. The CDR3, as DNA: TGTGCCACCATCTTAGCGGGGGGCATCGCAGATACGCAGTATTTT.

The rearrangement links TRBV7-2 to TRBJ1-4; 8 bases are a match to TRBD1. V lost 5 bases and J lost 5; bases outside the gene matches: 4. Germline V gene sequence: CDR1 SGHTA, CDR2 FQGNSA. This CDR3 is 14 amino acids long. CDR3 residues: CASSLTGENEKLFF. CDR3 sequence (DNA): TGTGCCAGCAGCCTGACAGGGGAGAATGAAAAACTGTTTTTT.

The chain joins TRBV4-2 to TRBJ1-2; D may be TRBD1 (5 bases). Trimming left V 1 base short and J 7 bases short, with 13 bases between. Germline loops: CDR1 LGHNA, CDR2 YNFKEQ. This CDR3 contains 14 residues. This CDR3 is CASSQVAGDSGYTF. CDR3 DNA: TGTGCCAGCAGCCAAGTCGCAGGAGACAGTGGCTACACCTTC.

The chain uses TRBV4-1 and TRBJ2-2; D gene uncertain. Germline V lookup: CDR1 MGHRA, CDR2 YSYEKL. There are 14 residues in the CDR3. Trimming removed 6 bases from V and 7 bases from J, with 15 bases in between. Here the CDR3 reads CASSPRSLGGELFF. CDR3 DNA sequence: TGCGCCAGCAGTCCCCGTAGCCTTGGCGGGGAGCTGTTTTTT.

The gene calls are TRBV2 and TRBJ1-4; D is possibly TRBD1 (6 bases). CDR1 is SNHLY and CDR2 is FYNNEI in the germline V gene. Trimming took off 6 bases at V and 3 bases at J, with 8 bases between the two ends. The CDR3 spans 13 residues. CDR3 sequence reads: CASRRTANEKLFF. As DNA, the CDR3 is TGTGCCAGCAGAAGGACAGCTAATGAAAAACTGTTTTTT.